A selection of T cell receptor beta chains follows, all from one sample in a study of identical twins. TCRdb used MiXCR to reprocess the 5' RACE reads, holding one entry per CDR3 protein. The sample lists around 480,000 distinct CDR3 sequences; 11% to 15% were seen once. These data also featured in a second study, about yellow fever vaccine responses in identical twins.

Sequencing was carried out using CD4+ T cells sorted from blood. Every receptor here comes from a woman aged 18-30 years in good health. The CDR3 runs from the conserved cysteine through the conserved F or W. The D gene is left open where the match is weak. Size values are once, few and many counts, or a class for expanded clones, and some rows have none.

>.|TRBJ2-1|TRBD1|TRBV24-1
TGTGCCACCAGTGAGCTAGGCAAGGGACAGGGGGTGAGGAATGAGCAGTTCTTC
CATSELGKGQGVRNEQFF
>.|TRBJ2-7|TRBD2|TRBV6-1
TGTGCCAGCAGAAGTAGCGGGGGGGAACGTGAGCAGTACTTC
CASRSSGGEREQYF
>many|TRBJ2-7|.|TRBV7-2
TGTGCCAGCAGTCGGGACTCCCTCACCTACGAGCAGTACTTC
CASSRDSLTYEQYF
>few|TRBJ2-3|TRBD2|TRBV20-1
TGCAGTGCTGGACTAGCTACCACAGATACGCAGTATTTT
CSAGLATTDTQYF
>.|TRBJ2-5|TRBD2|TRBV20-1
TGCAGTGCTAGAGTTAGACTAGCGGGGGGTAGTATTTTGGAGACCCAGTACTTC
CSARVRLAGGSILETQYF
>many|TRBJ1-2|.|TRBV29-1
TGCAGCGTTGAAGACAGGGGTGGTGGCTACACCTTC
CSVEDRGGGYTF
>few|TRBJ2-2|.|TRBV6-1
TGTGCCTCAGGGTCGCCGAACACCGGGGAGCTGTTTTTT
CASGSPNTGELFF
>.|TRBJ2-7|.|TRBV14
TGTGCCAGCAGCCAAGGACAGGCGCCCTACGAGCAGTACTTC
CASSQGQAPYEQYF
>many|TRBJ2-1|TRBD2|TRBV7-9
TGTGCCAGCAGCCCTGGACTAGCGGGAGTTGATGAGCAGTTCTTC
CASSPGLAGVDEQFF
>.|TRBJ2-2|.|TRBV15
TGTGCCACCAGCTTCAGCCCGGGACGGTCGAACACCGGGGAGCTGTTTTTT
CATSFSPGRSNTGELFF
>few|TRBJ2-5|.|TRBV7-9
TGTGCCAGCAGCTTTTCCTTAGAGGTGTACCAAGAGACCCAGTACTTC
CASSFSLEVYQETQYF
>many|TRBJ2-7|TRBD1|TRBV12-3/TRBV12-4
TGTGCCAGCAGTTTATGGGACAGGGTGTACGAGCAGTACTTC
CASSLWDRVYEQYF
>many|TRBJ1-4|TRBD1|TRBV4-2
TGTGCCAGCCAAACCCACACAGGGGATGATGAAAAACTGTTTTTT
CASQTHTGDDEKLFF
>few|TRBJ1-5|.|TRBV12-3/TRBV12-4
TGTGCCAGCAGGGAGGGCAATCAGCCCCAGCATTTT
CASREGNQPQHF
>.|TRBJ1-2|.|TRBV10-2
TGCGCCAGCAGTGAGTCGGCGGGGGCTGCTAACTATGGCTACACCTTC
CASSESAGAANYGYTF
>few|TRBJ2-7|TRBD2|TRBV20-1
TGCAGTGCCCAGGGACTAGCGGCCTACGAGCAGTACTTC
CSAQGLAAYEQYF
>.|TRBJ2-1|TRBD2|TRBV13
TGTGCCAGCAGCCTAGGGACTAGCCGAAGATACAATGAGCAGTTCTTC
CASSLGTSRRYNEQFF
>few|TRBJ2-5|TRBD2|TRBV6-1
TGTGCCAGCATCCCAGCGGGGGGGCAAAAGACCCAGTACTTC
CASIPAGGQKTQYF
>.|TRBJ2-5|TRBD2|TRBV10-3
TGTGCCATCAAGACGACTAGCGGGGTACAAGAGACCCAGTACTTC
CAIKTTSGVQETQYF
>few|TRBJ2-7|TRBD2|TRBV12-3/TRBV12-4
TGTGCCAGCGCCGGGACTAGTTCCTTCGAGCAGTACTTC
CASAGTSSFEQYF
>few|TRBJ2-7|TRBD1|TRBV6-1
TGTGCCAGCAGTGGTCAGGGGGCAGGTTACGAGCAGTACTTC
CASSGQGAGYEQYF
>.|TRBJ2-6|.|TRBV21-1
TGTGCCAGCAGCAGAGGGGCGCATTGCTCTGGGGCCAACGTCCTGACTTTC
CASSRGAHCSGANVLTF
>.|TRBJ2-3|.|TRBV14
TGTGCCAGCAGCCAGTCTGCGGGGAGCACAGATACGCAGTATTTT
CASSQSAGSTDTQYF
>once|TRBJ2-1|TRBD2|TRBV20-1
TGCAGTGCTAGAGCCGGGAGGGGCGGGGACAATGAGCAGTTCTTC
CSARAGRGGDNEQFF
>few|TRBJ2-1|.|TRBV6-6
TGTGCCAGCAGTCATGACTACAACCCTCAGCAGTTCTTC
CASSHDYNPQQFF
>.|TRBJ2-5|TRBD2|TRBV5-1
TGCGCCAGCAGCTTGAGCCCTCCAGCGGGAGCAGAGACCCAGTACTTC
CASSLSPPAGAETQYF
>.|TRBJ2-2|.|TRBV6-2/TRBV6-3
TGTGCCAGCAGTTCCAGGGTGTGGGACACCGGGGAGCTGTTTTTT
CASSSRVWDTGELFF
>.|TRBJ2-1|.|TRBV12-5
TGTGCTAGTGGTTTGTACCCCTCTCCCGGGGGGCCAGGGGTCGGAGGCTACAATGAGCAGTTCTTC
CASGLYPSPGGPGVGGYNEQFF
>few|TRBJ1-5|.|TRBV3-1
TGTGCCAGCAGCCTAAGTTCGGTTGCGGCTCAGCCCCAGCATTTT
CASSLSSVAAQPQHF
>.|TRBJ2-7|.|TRBV5-6
TGTGCCAGCAGCTTCTGGACACTTTTTTCGAAAGAGCAGTACTTC
CASSFWTLFSKEQYF